One and the same sample provided the 6 T cell receptor beta chains below, sequenced in a study of cytotoxic CD8 clonotypes in ibrutinib-treated CLL. Libraries were prepared by immunoSEQ multiplex PCR; TCRdb keeps only in-frame clonotypes and omits some of them. This table holds around 70,000 clones, about nine tenths found once. The input for sequencing was PBMCs, taken after 12 months of ibrutinib treatment. The receptor source for this set is a human donor with chronic lymphocytic leukemia.

The V and J genes are TRBV9 and TRBJ1-1; D uncertain. The germline V gene has CDR1 SGDLS and CDR2 YYNGEE. Trimming left V 0 bases short and J 5 bases short, with 17 bases between. This CDR3 is built from 16 residues. The DNA for the CDR3 is TGTGCCAGCAGCGTAGCTGGCAGTCCCATGGGAACTGAAGCTTTCTTT. It translates to CASSVAGSPMGTEAFF.

This sequence joins TRBV5-1 and TRBJ2-1; D may be TRBD1 or TRBD2 (5 bases each). CDR1 is SGHRS and CDR2 is YFSETQ in the germline V gene. The CDR3 contains 13 residues. The V gene lost 4 bases and the J gene lost 6 bases, with 11 bases spanning the gap. The CDR3 bases are TGCGCCAGCAGCCCGGGACGCGTCAATGAGCAGTTCTTC. The encoded protein is CASSPGRVNEQFF.

The CDR3 DNA reads TGTGCCAGCAGTACGGGACAGCGTACCACTGAAGCTTTCTTT. Encoded protein: CASSTGQRTTEAFF. The rearrangement joins TRBV6-5 to TRBJ1-1; 7 positions agree with TRBD1. The CDR3 is 14 residues long. Germline V CDR1 and CDR2: MNHEY, SVGAGI. Germline trimming cut 5 bases from V and 4 bases from J; bases unmatched to any gene: 7.

The chain joins TRBV7-3 to TRBJ1-5, with unresolved D. Germline V lookup: CDR1 SGHTA, CDR2 FQGTGA. Between the trimmed V and J ends, which lost 3 bases and 4 bases, there was a span of 10 bases. This CDR3 is 14 amino acids long. CDR3 sequence reads: CASSFSKGNQPQHF. CDR3 sequence (DNA): TGTGCCAGCAGCTTTTCAAAAGGGAATCAGCCCCAGCATTTT.

The chain carries TRBV30 and TRBJ2-1; D is possibly TRBD2 (6 bases). The CDR3 consists of 16 residues. Per the germline V gene, CDR1 is GTSNPN and CDR2 is SVGIG (reference sequence). V lost 0 bases and J 11 bases, leaving 23 bases between the germline ends. The CDR3 here is CAWSVHRGTREYKQFF. In DNA form, the CDR3 reads TGTGCCTGGAGTGTACATCGGGGGACGAGGGAGTATAAGCAGTTCTTC.

This chain links TRBV10-3 with TRBJ2-7; 8 nucleotides line up with TRBD1. The junction had 11 bases not matched to a gene; V was cut back by 3 bases and J by 7 bases. The germline gives CDR1 ENHRY, CDR2 SYGVKD. The CDR3 runs to 15 residues. CDR3 residues: CAISDQLQGAGEQYF. Written as DNA, the CDR3 is TGTGCCATCAGTGATCAACTCCAGGGGGCTGGAGAGCAGTACTTC.